Listed here are 22 T cell receptor beta chains from one sample, sequenced in a study of blood T cell repertoires in COVID-19. Sequencing used immunoSEQ multiplex PCR; TCRdb keeps in-frame clones, though not all of them. The repertoire holds 150,000 to 200,000 clones, with approximately 88% as singletons. The sample comprised PBMCs or T cells enriched from blood (not recorded which). These receptors were obtained from a man between 70 and 80 years old who had been exposed to COVID-19.

This chain connects TRBV4-1 to TRBJ1-4, with D perhaps TRBD1 (5 bases). The CDR3 loop spans 16 amino acids. CDR1 is MGHRA, CDR2 YSYEKL, per germline. V was trimmed by 4 bases and J by 8 bases, leaving 20 bases between them. This CDR3 is CASSRDPGLRGEKLFF. CDR3 in DNA: TGCGCCAGCAGCCGAGATCCGGGCCTCCGGGGGGAAAAACTGTTTTTT.

The chain employs TRBV9 and TRBJ2-7, with 8 bases aligning to TRBD1. The CDR3 covers 12 residues. Germline loops: CDR1 SGDLS, CDR2 YYNGEE. V was pared by 2 bases and J by 6 bases, with 1 base of the junction left unmatched. In nucleotides, the CDR3 is TGTGCCAGCAGCGTCGACAGGGGCGAGCAGTACTTC. Protein: CASSVDRGEQYF. Based on the CDR3 plus reference TRBV9 and TRBJ2-7, the full variable domain is DSGVTQTPKHLITATGQRVTLRCSPRSGDLSVYWYQQSLDQGLQFLIQYYNGEERAKGNILERFSAQQFPDLHSELNLSSLELGDSALYFCASSVDRGEQYFGPGTRLTVT.

V and J are TRBV2 and TRBJ2-4; D is uncertain. Germline V gives CDR1 SNHLY, CDR2 FYNNEI. Trimming left V 6 bases short and J 7 bases short, with 10 bases between. CDR3 size: 12 residues. The CDR3 is CASRISTNIQYF. For the CDR3, the DNA is TGTGCCAGCAGAATTAGCACCAACATTCAGTACTTC. Full variable domain (remainder filled in from reference TRBV2 and TRBJ2-4): EPEVTQTPSHQVTQMGQEVILRCVPISNHLYFYWYRQILGQKVEFLVSFYNNEISEKSEIFDDQFSVERPDGSNFTLKIRSTKLEDSAMYFCASRISTNIQYFGAGTRLSVL.

The chain joins TRBV4-3 to TRBJ2-7, with 9 bases aligning to TRBD2. The CDR3 contains 15 residues. CDR1 and CDR2 from the germline V gene are LGHNA and YSLEER. J was trimmed by 6 bases and V by 0 bases; bases with no gene match: 6. CDR3 coding DNA: TGCGCCAGCAGCCAAGATGTGACTAGCGGCTTCGAGCAGTACTTC. Amino acids: CASSQDVTSGFEQYF.

This clone occurred a few times. The chain has TRBV7-8 and TRBJ2-3; D call uncertain. Germline values: CDR1 SGHVS, CDR2 FQNEAQ. Trimming removed 0 bases from V and 0 bases from J, with 22 bases in between. The CDR3 spans 20 residues. The CDR3 is CASSLAFLFRIPTSTDTQYF. CDR3 bases: TGTGCCAGCAGCTTAGCGTTCCTGTTTAGAATCCCAACTAGCACAGATACGCAGTATTTT.

V and J are TRBV3-1 (or the pseudogene TRBV3-2) and TRBJ2-7; 7 bases align to TRBD1. After removal of 0 bases from V and 3 bases from J, the junction contained 8 bases not matched to a gene. Germline V lookup: CDR1 LGHDT, CDR2 YNNKEL (reference sequence). The CDR3 has 16 residues. As DNA, the CDR3 is TGTGCCAGCAGCCAAGATCCGGACAGGAGGCGCTACGAGCAGTACTTC. This sequence encodes CASSQDPDRRRYEQYF.

The chain carries TRBV7-2 and TRBJ2-2, with a possible D match to TRBD2 (5 bases). V was shortened by 1 base and J by 4 bases, with 13 bases between the two germline ends. This CDR3 has 16 amino acids. Germline CDR1 SGHTA, CDR2 FQGNSA. CDR3 sequence: CASSLGVASTTGELFF. The CDR3 nucleotides read TGTGCCAGCAGCTTAGGGGTGGCTAGCACCACCGGGGAGCTGTTTTTT. The variable domain in full, with the rest retrieved from reference TRBV7-2 and TRBJ2-2, is GAGVSQSPSNKVTEKGKDVELRCDPISGHTALYWYRQSLGQGLEFLIYFQGNSAPDKSGLPSDRFSAERTGGSVSTLTIQRTQQEDSAVYLCASSLGVASTTGELFFGEGSRLTVL.

The CDR3 protein is CASRPGVFSNQPQHF. CDR3 coding DNA: TGTGCCAGCAGGCCAGGGGTATTCAGCAATCAGCCCCAGCATTTT. The chain joins TRBV6-5 to TRBJ1-5, with D tentatively TRBD1 (6 bases). Germline assignment: CDR1 MNHEY and CDR2 SVGAGI. This CDR3 spans 15 amino acids. V lost 6 bases and J lost 1, with 13 bases in between.

This clone was recorded once. Written as DNA, the CDR3 is TGTGCCAGCAGCCGTCTAGGGGGAGTAGGCACCGGGGAGCTGTTTTTT. It is translated as CASSRLGGVGTGELFF. The V gene is TRBV3-1 (or the pseudogene TRBV3-2), the J gene TRBJ2-2; TRBD1 is a possible D gene (6 bases). The CDR3 has 16 residues. Germline lookup yields CDR1 LGHDT and CDR2 YNNKEL (reference sequence). The V and J ends lost 4 bases and 4 bases respectively, with 16 bases between them.

Here the CDR3 DNA reads TGTGCCAGCAGTTCCCAACAGGGCAACGAGCAGTACTTC. This sequence encodes CASSSQQGNEQYF. The chain uses TRBV12-3 or TRBV12-4 and TRBJ2-7; D perhaps matches TRBD1 (6 bases). The length of the CDR3 is 13 residues. V was trimmed by 4 bases and J by 5 bases, leaving 12 bases between them.

CDR3 nucleotides: TGTGCCAGCAGCTCCCGCGGGAGGGGAGGACGGAACACTGAAGCTTTCTTT. It translates to CASSSRGRGGRNTEAFF. The gene calls are TRBV13 and TRBJ1-1; possibly TRBD1 for D (5 bases). V lost 4 bases to trimming and J lost 1 base, with 19 bases between them. Germline loops: CDR1 PRHDT, CDR2 FYEKMQ (reference sequence). CDR3 length: 17 amino acids.

This chain links TRBV5-8 with TRBJ2-2, with 10 nucleotides matching TRBD2. The CDR3 is made up of 14 amino acids. The V and J ends lost 6 bases and 6 bases, in that order; junction bases with no gene match: 5. The germline gives CDR1 SGHTS, CDR2 YDEGEE. CDR3 in amino acids: CASKASGSPGELFF. The CDR3 region has the DNA TGTGCCAGCAAGGCTAGCGGGAGCCCCGGGGAGCTGTTTTTT.

The V gene is TRBV7-9, the J gene TRBJ1-2; 9 nucleotides align to TRBD1. The CDR3 sequence is 13 residues long. V was clipped by 4 bases and J by 5 bases; unmatched bases: 2. In germline, CDR1 is SEHNR, CDR2 FQNEAQ (reference sequence). The DNA of the CDR3 is TGTGCCAGCAGCTGGGACAGGGCATATGGCTACACCTTC. Protein product: CASSWDRAYGYTF.

This clone is a singleton in its sample. This chain links TRBV14 with TRBJ2-1, with 8 nucleotides matching TRBD1. Trimming took 6 bases from V and 3 from J; bases not matched to a gene: 10. Germline CDR1 reads SGHDN; CDR2 reads FVKESK. The CDR3 sequence is 16 residues long. Here the CDR3 reads CASSLQGELVYNEQFF. In DNA form, the CDR3 reads TGTGCCAGCAGTCTACAGGGGGAGCTTGTCTACAATGAGCAGTTCTTC. The variable domain in full, completed from reference TRBV14 and TRBJ2-1, reads EAGVTQFPSHSVIEKGQTVTLRCDPISGHDNLYWYRRVMGKEIKFLLHFVKESKQDESGMPNNRFLAERTGGTYSTLKVQPAELEDSGVYFCASSLQGELVYNEQFFGPGTRLTVL.

J is TRBJ2-2 and V is TRBV7-8; 12 bases fit TRBD2. The CDR3 is made up of 17 amino acids. Germline assignment: CDR1 SGHVS and CDR2 FQNEAQ. V shed 5 bases, J shed 4 bases, and the junction held 8 bases outside the gene matches. For the CDR3, the DNA is TGTGCCAGCAGCCCTAGGCTGGGACTAGCGGGCACCGGGGAGCTGTTTTTT. It codes for CASSPRLGLAGTGELFF.

This sequence joins TRBV6-6 and TRBJ2-2; no definite D call. Germline loops: CDR1 MNHNY, CDR2 SVGAGI (reference sequence). The CDR3 runs 15 residues. Trimming removed 5 bases at V and 2 bases at J, with 12 bases between. The CDR3 here is CASSGRLQNTGELFF. In DNA form, the CDR3 reads TGTGCCAGCAGTGGCCGACTTCAAAACACCGGGGAGCTGTTTTTT.

The chain links TRBV30 to TRBJ1-2, with 11 bases fitting TRBD1. The CDR3 is 13 amino acids. Trimming cost V 0 bases and J 7 bases; bases outside gene matches: 1. The germline V gene has CDR1 GTSNPN and CDR2 SVGIG (reference sequence). The CDR3 region is CAWSVGTGGGYTF. The CDR3 region has the DNA TGTGCCTGGAGTGTCGGGACAGGGGGTGGCTACACCTTC.

With respect to this clone: The junction does not match germline at one end; this may be a read error. This chain joins TRBV2 and TRBJ2-1; 8 bases align to TRBD2. Per germline, CDR1 SNHLY and CDR2 FYNNEI. The CDR3 spans 11 residues. The CDR3 DNA reads TGCGGGGGGGCGGCATACAATGAGCAGTTCTTC. This encodes CGGAAYNEQFF.

The chain combines TRBV7-2 with TRBJ1-3, with TRBD1 matching over 7 bases. V was pared by 6 bases and J by 0 bases, with 5 bases of the junction left unmatched. This CDR3 comprises 15 residues. The V gene's germline CDR1 is SGHTA and CDR2 FQGNSA. CDR3 sequence reads: CASRIQGPSGNTIYF. DNA of the CDR3: TGTGCCAGCAGGATACAGGGGCCCTCTGGAAACACCATATATTTT.

This clone was observed a handful of times. V gene TRBV19 combines with J gene TRBJ2-7; 8 bases match TRBD2. In germline, CDR1 is LNHDA, CDR2 SQIVND (reference sequence). V was pared by 4 bases and J by 5 bases, with 4 bases of the junction left unmatched. The CDR3 covers 13 residues. The CDR3 sequence is CASSSGRRNEQYF. The CDR3 DNA sequence: TGTGCCAGTAGTAGCGGGAGGAGGAACGAGCAGTACTTC.

This sequence joins TRBV11-2 and TRBJ2-1, with TRBD1 as a possible D gene (5 bases). V gave up 5 bases and J gave up 5 bases, with 19 bases separating them. The CDR3 totals 16 residues. Germline V gene sequence: CDR1 SGHAT, CDR2 FQNNGV. The CDR3 DNA reads TGTGCCAGCAGCCAACAGGAGTGGGCTACTCACAATGAGCAGTTCTTC. It encodes CASSQQEWATHNEQFF.

The V and J genes are TRBV6-5 and TRBJ1-6, with TRBD1 as a possible D gene (6 bases). With 1 base removed from V and 5 bases from J, the gap between germline ends came to 12 bases. Germline values: CDR1 MNHEY, CDR2 SVGAGI. The CDR3 extends over 16 amino acids. CDR3 coding DNA: TGTGCCAGCAGTTACTTTGGGGCAGGGGATAATTCACCCCTCCACTTT. Translated, it gives CASSYFGAGDNSPLHF.